The present T cell receptor (beta chain) was sequenced within a study of T-cell reconstitution after alpha-beta-depleted transplantation in children. This clonotype was counted between two and nine times. The germline V gene has CDR1 LGHDT and CDR2 YNNKEL (reference sequence). Trimming pared 1 base from V and 2 bases from J, leaving 12 bases between. The CDR3 has 15 amino acids. Construction of the TCRbeta library involved unique molecular identifiers. TCRdb fed the PCR reads into MiXCR, producing one record per CDR3 protein. Of more than 250,000 distinct CDR3 sequences listed, 9.5% to 10% are singletons.

The clonotype originates from a human donor who donated a stem cell graft to a child with SCID. The chain is built from TRBV3-1 and TRBJ2-7; D is perhaps TRBD2 (5 bases). Sequences were derived from PBMCs from the stem cell graft donor, sampled from the stem cell graft. CDR3 nucleotides: TGTGCCAGCAGCCAAGGGCTGGACTTGACCTACGAGCAGTACTTC. Translation gives CASSQGLDLTYEQYF.